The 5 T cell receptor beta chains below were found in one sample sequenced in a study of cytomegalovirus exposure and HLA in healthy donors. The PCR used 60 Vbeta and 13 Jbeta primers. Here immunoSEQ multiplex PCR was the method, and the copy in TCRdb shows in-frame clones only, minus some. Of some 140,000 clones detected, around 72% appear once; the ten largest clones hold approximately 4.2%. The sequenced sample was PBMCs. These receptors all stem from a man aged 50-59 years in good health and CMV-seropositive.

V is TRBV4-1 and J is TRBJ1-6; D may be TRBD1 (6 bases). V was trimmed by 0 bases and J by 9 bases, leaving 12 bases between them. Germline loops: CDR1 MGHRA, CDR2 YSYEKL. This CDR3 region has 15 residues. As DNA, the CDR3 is TGCGCCAGCAGCCAAGACAGGGGCCCGAGTTCACCCCTCCACTTT. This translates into CASSQDRGPSSPLHF.

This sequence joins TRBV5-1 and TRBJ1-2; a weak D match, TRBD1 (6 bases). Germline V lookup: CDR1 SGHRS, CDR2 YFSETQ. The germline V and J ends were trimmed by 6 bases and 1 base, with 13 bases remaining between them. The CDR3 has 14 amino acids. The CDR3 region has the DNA TGCGCCAGCACCTCGGACAGCCTTAACTATGGCTACACCTTC. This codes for CASTSDSLNYGYTF.

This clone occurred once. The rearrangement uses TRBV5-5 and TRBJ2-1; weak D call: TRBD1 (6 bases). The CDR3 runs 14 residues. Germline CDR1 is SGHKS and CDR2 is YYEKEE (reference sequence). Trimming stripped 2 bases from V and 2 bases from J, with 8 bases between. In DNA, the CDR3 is TGTGCCAGCAGCTTTTCAGGGGCCTACAATGAGCAGTTCTTC. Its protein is CASSFSGAYNEQFF.

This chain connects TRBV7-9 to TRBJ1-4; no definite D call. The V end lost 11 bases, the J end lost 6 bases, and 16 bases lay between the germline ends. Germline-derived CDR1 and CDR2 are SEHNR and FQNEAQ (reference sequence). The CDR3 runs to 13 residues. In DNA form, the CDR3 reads TGTGCCGGAGCTAGCGGGATAGATGAAAAACTGTTTTTT. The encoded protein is CAGASGIDEKLFF.

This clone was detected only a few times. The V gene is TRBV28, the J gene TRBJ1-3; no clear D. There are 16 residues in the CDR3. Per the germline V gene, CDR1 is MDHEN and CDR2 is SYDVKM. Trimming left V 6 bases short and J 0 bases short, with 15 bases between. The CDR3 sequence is CASSFRTAPSGNTIYF. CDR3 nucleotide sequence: TGTGCCAGCAGCTTCCGGACTGCACCCTCTGGAAACACCATATATTTT.